The source of this T cell receptor beta chain is a study of blood T cell repertoires in COVID-19. Study as a whole: Whether acute or convalescent, the COVID-19 samples came from the United States, Italy and Spain. Nucleic acid was either cDNA or gDNA, and it came from T cells, B-cell-depleted T cells, or PBMCs.

Germline-derived CDR1 and CDR2 are SGHNT and YENEEA. This CDR3 has 17 amino acids. V lost 5 bases and J lost 8; bases outside the gene matches: 11. Under the authors' procedure: Reference gene primer amplification gave nucleated cell count estimates. TCRdb's table, derived via immunoSEQ multiplex PCR, lists solely in-frame clones and lacks some. The DNA was the basis for D and trimming; V, J and clone size are from that table. This table has about 82,000 clones, about four fifths appearing once. This clone was seen a single time. V and J are TRBV11-3 and TRBJ2-3, with 15 positions matching TRBD2. Sequencing was performed on peripheral blood. The sequence was obtained from a woman between 40 and 50 years old with active or convalescent COVID-19. In nucleotides, the CDR3 is TGTGCCAGCAGCACGGGACTAGCGGGGGGCATCGGGGGTACGCAGTATTTT. Amino acid sequence: CASSTGLAGGIGGTQYF.